The clone carrying this TCR beta chain was observed a few times. Total RNA was isolated from each sample in quantities of at least 6 micrograms. V shed 1 base and J shed 4 bases, with 6 bases lying between them. The germline V gene encodes CDR1 SGHTA and CDR2 FQGNSA. This CDR3 spans 13 amino acids. This entry is derived from a study of blood T cells in healthy people across ages. A second PCR, run for roughly 7 to 11 cycles, used a sample-barcoded 5' primer plus a J-beta primer mix. The authors tagged each cDNA molecule using a template-switch adaptor with 12 random nucleotides. TCRdb re-analysed the 5' RACE reads in MiXCR, keeping a single row per CDR3 protein. Of some 560,000 distinct CDR3 sequences in the sample, about 27% were seen once. The same data also contributed to another study, on T cells of mothers and their children. From that second work: For cDNA synthesis, the complete extracted RNA was used (roughly 1.5 ug per 15 ul).

This clonotype was obtained from a boy aged 2 to 10 in good health. The chain combines TRBV7-2 with TRBJ2-3, with D unclear. Sequences were obtained from blood. The CDR3 DNA follows: TGTGCCAGCAGCTTAGGCGTCCCAGATACGCAGTATTTT. This codes for CASSLGVPDTQYF.